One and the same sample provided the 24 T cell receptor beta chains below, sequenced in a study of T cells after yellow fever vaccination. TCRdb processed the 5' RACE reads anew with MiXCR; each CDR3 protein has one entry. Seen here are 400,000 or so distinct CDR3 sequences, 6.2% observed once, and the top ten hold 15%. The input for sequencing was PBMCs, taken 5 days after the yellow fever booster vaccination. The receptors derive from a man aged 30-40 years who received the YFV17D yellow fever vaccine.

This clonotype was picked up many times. The CDR3 spells CSESRLAEPTYEQYF. As DNA, the CDR3 is TGCAGTGAGAGCCGACTAGCGGAACCCACCTACGAGCAGTACTTC. The chain carries TRBV20-1 and TRBJ2-7; 9 bases are shared with TRBD2. CDR3 size: 15 residues. J gave up 2 bases and V 7 bases, and 12 bases lay outside the gene matches. In germline, CDR1 is DFQATT, CDR2 SNEGSKA (reference sequence).

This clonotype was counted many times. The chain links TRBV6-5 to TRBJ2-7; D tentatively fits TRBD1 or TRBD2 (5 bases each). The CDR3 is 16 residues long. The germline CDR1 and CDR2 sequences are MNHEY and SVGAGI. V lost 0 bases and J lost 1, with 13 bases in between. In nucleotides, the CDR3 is TGTGCCAGCAGTTACTCGAGGGGATCTTGGTCCTACGAGCAGTACTTC. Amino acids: CASSYSRGSWSYEQYF.

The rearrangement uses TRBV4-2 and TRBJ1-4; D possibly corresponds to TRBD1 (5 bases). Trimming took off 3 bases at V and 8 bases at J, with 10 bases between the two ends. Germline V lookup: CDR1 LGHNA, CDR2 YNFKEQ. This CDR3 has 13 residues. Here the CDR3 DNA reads TGTGCCAGCAGCCACGGGGACTACGAAAAACTGTTTTTT. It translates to CASSHGDYEKLFF.

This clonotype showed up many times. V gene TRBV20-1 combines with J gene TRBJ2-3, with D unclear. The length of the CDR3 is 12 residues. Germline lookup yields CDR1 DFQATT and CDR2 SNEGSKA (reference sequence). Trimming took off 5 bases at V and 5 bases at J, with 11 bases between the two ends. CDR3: CSAGSSKDTQYF. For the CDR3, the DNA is TGCAGTGCTGGGTCCTCGAAAGATACGCAGTATTTT.

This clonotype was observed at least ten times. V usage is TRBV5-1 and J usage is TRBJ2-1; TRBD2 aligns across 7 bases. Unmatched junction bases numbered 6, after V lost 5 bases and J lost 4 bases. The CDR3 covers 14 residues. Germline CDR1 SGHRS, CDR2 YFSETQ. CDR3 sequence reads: CASRSASGYNEQFF. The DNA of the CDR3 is TGCGCCAGCAGGTCGGCTAGCGGTTACAATGAGCAGTTCTTC.

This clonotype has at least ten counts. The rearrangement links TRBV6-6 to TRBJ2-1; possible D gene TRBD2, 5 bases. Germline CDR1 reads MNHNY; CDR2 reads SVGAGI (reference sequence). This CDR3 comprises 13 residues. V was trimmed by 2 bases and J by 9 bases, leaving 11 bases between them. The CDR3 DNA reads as TGTGCCAGCAGTTACAAGAAGGGAGCTGAGCAGTTCTTC. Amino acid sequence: CASSYKKGAEQFF.

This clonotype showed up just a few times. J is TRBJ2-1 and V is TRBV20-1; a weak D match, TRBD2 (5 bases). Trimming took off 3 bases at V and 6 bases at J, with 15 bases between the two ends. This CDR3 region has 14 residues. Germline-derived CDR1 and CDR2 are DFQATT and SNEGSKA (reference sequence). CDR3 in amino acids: CSASKAAAFNEQFF. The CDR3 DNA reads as TGCAGTGCTAGTAAAGCGGCTGCTTTCAATGAGCAGTTCTTC.

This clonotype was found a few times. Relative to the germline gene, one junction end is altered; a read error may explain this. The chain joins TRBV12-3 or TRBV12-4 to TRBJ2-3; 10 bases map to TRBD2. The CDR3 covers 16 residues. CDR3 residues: CASSLGLAGAVDMQYF. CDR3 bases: TGTGCCAGCAGTTTAGGGCTAGCGGGAGCCGTGGATATGCAGTATTTT.

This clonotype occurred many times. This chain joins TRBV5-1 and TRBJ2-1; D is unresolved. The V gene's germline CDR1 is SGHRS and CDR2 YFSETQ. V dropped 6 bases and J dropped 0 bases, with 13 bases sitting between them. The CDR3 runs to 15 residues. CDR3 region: CASTPVDISYNEQFF. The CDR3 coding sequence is TGCGCCAGCACCCCTGTCGACATCTCCTACAATGAGCAGTTCTTC.

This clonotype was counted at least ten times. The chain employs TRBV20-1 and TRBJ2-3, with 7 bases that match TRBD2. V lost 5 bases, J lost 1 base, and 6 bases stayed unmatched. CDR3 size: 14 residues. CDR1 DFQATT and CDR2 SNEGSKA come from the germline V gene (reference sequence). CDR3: CSAPPTSGTDTQYF. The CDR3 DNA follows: TGCAGTGCTCCTCCCACTAGCGGCACAGATACGCAGTATTTT.

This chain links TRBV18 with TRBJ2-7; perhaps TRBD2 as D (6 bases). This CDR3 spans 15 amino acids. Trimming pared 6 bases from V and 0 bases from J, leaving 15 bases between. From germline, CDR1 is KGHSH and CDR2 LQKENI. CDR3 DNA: TGTGCCAGCTCCCGGGGTTGGGGGGACTCCTACGAGCAGTACTTC. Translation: CASSRGWGDSYEQYF.

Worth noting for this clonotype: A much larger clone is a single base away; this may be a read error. The CDR3 DNA is TGTGCCAGCAGTTTCTGGGGGGCCATGTACACTGAAGCTTTCTTT. This translates into CASSFWGAMYTEAFF. The J gene is TRBJ1-1, the V gene TRBV12-3 or TRBV12-4, with D possibly TRBD1 on 6 matching bases. The V gene lost 3 bases and the J gene lost 3 bases, with 14 bases spanning the gap. The CDR3 consists of 15 residues.

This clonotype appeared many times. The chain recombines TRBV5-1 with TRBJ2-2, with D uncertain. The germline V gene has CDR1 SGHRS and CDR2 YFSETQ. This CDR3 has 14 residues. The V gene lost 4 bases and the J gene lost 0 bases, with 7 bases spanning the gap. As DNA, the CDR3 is TGCGCCAGCAGCCTCGAACCGAACACCGGGGAGCTGTTTTTT. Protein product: CASSLEPNTGELFF.

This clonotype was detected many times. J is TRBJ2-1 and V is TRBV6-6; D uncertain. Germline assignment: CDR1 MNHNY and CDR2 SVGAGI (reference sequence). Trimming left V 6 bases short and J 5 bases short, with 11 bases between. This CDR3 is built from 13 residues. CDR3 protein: CASRLLSNNEQFF. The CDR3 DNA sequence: TGTGCCAGCAGGCTACTCTCGAACAATGAGCAGTTCTTC.

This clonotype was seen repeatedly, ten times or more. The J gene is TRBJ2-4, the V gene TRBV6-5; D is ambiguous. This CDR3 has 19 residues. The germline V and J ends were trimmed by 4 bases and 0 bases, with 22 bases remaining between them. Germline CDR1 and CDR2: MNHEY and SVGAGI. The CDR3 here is CASSSRDYKLALAKNIQYF. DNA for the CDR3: TGTGCCAGCAGTTCACGTGATTATAAATTAGCTCTAGCCAAAAACATTCAGTACTTC.

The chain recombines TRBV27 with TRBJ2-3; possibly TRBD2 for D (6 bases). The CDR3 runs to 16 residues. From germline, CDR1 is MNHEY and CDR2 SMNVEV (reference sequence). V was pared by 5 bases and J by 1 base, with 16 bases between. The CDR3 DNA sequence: TGTGCCAGCAGTGAAGGAGGGTTGGGGCGCACAGATACGCAGTATTTT. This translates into CASSEGGLGRTDTQYF.

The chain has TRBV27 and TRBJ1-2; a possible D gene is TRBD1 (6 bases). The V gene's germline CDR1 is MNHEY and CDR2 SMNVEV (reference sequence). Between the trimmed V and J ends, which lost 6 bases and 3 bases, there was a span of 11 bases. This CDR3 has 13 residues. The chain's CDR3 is CASSWGLDYGYTF. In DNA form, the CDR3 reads TGTGCCAGCAGCTGGGGGCTGGACTATGGCTACACCTTC.

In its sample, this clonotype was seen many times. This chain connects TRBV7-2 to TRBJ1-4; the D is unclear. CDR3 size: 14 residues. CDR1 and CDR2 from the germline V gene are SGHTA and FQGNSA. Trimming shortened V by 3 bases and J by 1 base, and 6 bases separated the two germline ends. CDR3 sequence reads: CASSFAGTNEKLFF. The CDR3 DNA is TGTGCCAGCAGCTTTGCTGGAACTAATGAAAAACTGTTTTTT.

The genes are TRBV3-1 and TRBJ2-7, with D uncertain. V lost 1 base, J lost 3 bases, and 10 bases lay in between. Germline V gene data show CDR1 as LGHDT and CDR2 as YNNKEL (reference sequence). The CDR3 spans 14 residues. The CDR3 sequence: CASSQAIPLYEQYF. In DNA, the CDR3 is TGTGCCAGCAGCCAAGCCATCCCTCTCTACGAGCAGTACTTC.

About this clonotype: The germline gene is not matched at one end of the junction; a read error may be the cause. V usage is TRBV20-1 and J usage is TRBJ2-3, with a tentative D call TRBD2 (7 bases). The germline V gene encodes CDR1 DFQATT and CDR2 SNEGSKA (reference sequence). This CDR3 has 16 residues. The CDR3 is CCARGGGQGRSDTQYF. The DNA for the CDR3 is TGCTGTGCTAGAGGGGGGGGGCAAGGTCGCTCAGATACGCAGTATTTT.

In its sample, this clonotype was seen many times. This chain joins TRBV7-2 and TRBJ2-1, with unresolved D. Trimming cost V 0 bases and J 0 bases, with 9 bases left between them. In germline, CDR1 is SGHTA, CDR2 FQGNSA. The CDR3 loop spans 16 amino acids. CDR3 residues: CASSLARQSSYNEQFF. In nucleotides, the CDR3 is TGTGCCAGCAGCTTAGCGCGGCAGAGCTCCTACAATGAGCAGTTCTTC.

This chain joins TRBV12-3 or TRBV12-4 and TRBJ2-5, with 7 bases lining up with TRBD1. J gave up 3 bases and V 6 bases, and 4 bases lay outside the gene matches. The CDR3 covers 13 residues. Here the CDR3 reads CASRRGQEETQYF. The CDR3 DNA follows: TGTGCCAGCAGAAGAGGACAGGAAGAGACCCAGTACTTC.

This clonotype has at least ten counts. The CDR3 nucleotides read TGCGCCAGCAGCTCCCCCGCGGGACAGCCATTTATGGATACGCAGTATTTT. This gives the protein CASSSPAGQPFMDTQYF. The rearrangement joins TRBV5-1 to TRBJ2-3; TRBD1 might be the D (7 bases). V was trimmed by 3 bases and J by 6 bases, leaving 23 bases between them. The V gene's germline CDR1 is SGHRS and CDR2 YFSETQ. The CDR3 loop spans 17 amino acids.

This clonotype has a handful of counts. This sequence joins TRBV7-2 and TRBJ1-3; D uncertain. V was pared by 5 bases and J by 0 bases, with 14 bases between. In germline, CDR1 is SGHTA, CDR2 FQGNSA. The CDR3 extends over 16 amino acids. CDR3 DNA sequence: TGTGCCAGCAGCGCCGGTGCACTCATCTCTGGAAACACCATATATTTT. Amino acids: CASSAGALISGNTIYF.